Listed below are T cell receptor beta chains from one sample, sequenced in a study of neurological immune-mediated disorders. TCRdb redid the calling of the 5' RACE reads with MiXCR, one entry per CDR3 protein. The sample lists 66,000 or so distinct CDR3 sequences, 5.2% occurring once. Sequenced sample: PBMCs. The receptor source for this set is a woman aged 25 to 45 with multiple sclerosis. Each CDR3 is given with its conserved first and last residue. The D gene is left open where the match is weak. Not every row has a clone size; where given, it reads once, few, many or a size class.

d_gene	len	abundance	v_gene	j_gene	CDR3aa	CDR3nt
TRBD2	17	few	TRBV20-1	TRBJ2-3	CSALTGTSGGLADTQYF	TGCAGTGCTCTCACCGGGACTAGCGGGGGGTTGGCAGATACGCAGTATTTT
-	14	many	TRBV7-2	TRBJ1-2	CASSPTEANYGYTF	TGTGCCAGCAGCCCGACAGAAGCTAACTATGGCTACACCTTC
-	13	many	TRBV5-1	TRBJ1-2	CASSPDSGYGYTF	TGCGCCAGCAGCCCGGACAGTGGCTATGGCTACACCTTC
-	14	many	TRBV20-1	TRBJ1-4	CSARDPQGPEKLFF	TGCAGTGCTAGAGATCCCCAGGGTCCTGAAAAACTGTTTTTT
-	13	many	TRBV20-1	TRBJ1-4	CSAIQGKNEKLFF	TGCAGTGCTATACAGGGCAAGAATGAAAAACTGTTTTTT
-	16	many	TRBV29-1	TRBJ2-1	CSVEERGRDRANEQFF	TGCAGCGTTGAAGAAAGGGGGCGGGACAGAGCCAATGAGCAGTTCTTC
-	14	many	TRBV4-2	TRBJ1-5	CASSQDMGNQPQNF	TGTGCCAGCAGCCAAGATATGGGGAATCAGCCCCAGAATTTT
TRBD2	18	many	TRBV15	TRBJ2-5	CATSRDLAGGGKKETQYF	TGTGCCACCAGCAGAGATTTAGCTGGGGGGGGGAAGAAAGAGACCCAGTACTTC
TRBD2	18	many	TRBV5-1	TRBJ2-1	CASSSPELAGSSYNEQFF	TGCGCCAGCAGCTCACCGGAATTAGCGGGGAGCTCCTACAATGAGCAGTTCTTC
-	16	many	TRBV7-2	TRBJ2-2	CASSLYSGTNTGELFF	TGTGCCAGCAGCTTGTATTCCGGGACGAACACCGGGGAGCTGTTTTTT
-	13	-	TRBV2	TRBJ1-3	CASSVVAGNTIYF	TGTGCCAGCAGTGTCGTAGCTGGAAACACCATATATTTT
-	13	many	TRBV20-1	TRBJ1-4	CSAGGRGGEKLFF	TGCAGTGCGGGGGGCAGGGGAGGTGAAAAACTGTTTTTT
-	13	few	TRBV10-3	TRBJ1-5	CAISESWSQPQHF	TGTGCCATCAGTGAGTCCTGGAGTCAGCCCCAGCATTTT
-	15	few	TRBV5-1	TRBJ1-6	CASSAAPDRNSPLHF	TGCGCCAGCAGCGCCGCCCCGGACAGAAATTCACCCCTCCACTTT
TRBD2	16	many	TRBV20-1	TRBJ2-5	CSARRAGGPIPETQYF	TGCAGTGCTAGAAGAGCGGGGGGGCCTATCCCAGAGACCCAGTACTTC
-	15	many	TRBV5-1	TRBJ1-5	CASSLDGRGGQPQHF	TGCGCCAGCAGCTTGGACGGCAGGGGAGGCCAGCCCCAGCATTTT
TRBD2	16	many	TRBV7-9	TRBJ2-6	CASSSDGGSGANVLTF	TGTGCCAGCAGCTCGGACGGGGGGTCTGGGGCCAACGTCCTGACTTTC
-	12	many	TRBV6-5	TRBJ2-2	CASSYSTGELFF	TGTGCCAGCAGTTACTCTACCGGGGAGCTGTTTTTT
TRBD2	17	many	TRBV5-1	TRBJ2-7	CASSLPSGGAWAYEQYF	TGCGCCAGCAGCTTGCCTAGCGGGGGGGCTTGGGCCTACGAGCAGTACTTC
-	14	-	TRBV18	TRBJ2-1	CASSPIGSTNEQFF	TGTGCCAGCTCACCGATTGGATCGACCAATGAGCAGTTCTTC
-	14	few	TRBV10-3	TRBJ1-1	CAISDRGKDTEAFF	TGTGCCATCAGTGATCGGGGGAAGGACACTGAAGCTTTCTTT
-	13	few	TRBV11-2	TRBJ1-2	CASSLEAVGGYTF	TGTGCCAGCAGCTTAGAGGCCGTCGGCGGCTACACCTTC
-	14	few	TRBV20-1	TRBJ2-3	CSASDGGYTDTQYF	TGCAGTGCTTCCGACGGGGGTTACACAGATACGCAGTATTTT
TRBD1	12	many	TRBV20-1	TRBJ1-2	CSAIQGAYGYTF	TGCAGTGCCATCCAGGGGGCATATGGCTACACCTTC
-	14	many	TRBV20-1	TRBJ2-7	CSARGSGPAYEQYF	TGCAGTGCTAGAGGAAGCGGGCCGGCCTACGAGCAGTACTTC
TRBD2	16	many	TRBV7-2	TRBJ2-1	CASSPAASGNYNEQFF	TGTGCCAGCAGCCCGGCCGCTAGCGGGAACTACAATGAGCAGTTCTTC
TRBD2	14	many	TRBV20-1	TRBJ2-3	CSARLAGAPDTQYF	TGCAGTGCAAGACTAGCGGGGGCACCAGATACGCAGTATTTT
TRBD1	15	many	TRBV7-8	TRBJ2-7	CASSSRDRGAYEQYF	TGTGCCAGCAGCAGCCGGGACAGGGGGGCGTACGAGCAGTACTTC
-	14	many	TRBV20-1	TRBJ1-1	CSARIYWDNTEAFF	TGCAGTGCTAGAATTTACTGGGATAACACTGAAGCTTTCTTT
TRBD1	13	-	TRBV5-1	TRBJ2-1	CASTRTGTHEQFF	TGCGCCAGCACCCGGACAGGGACCCATGAGCAGTTCTTC
-	12	many	TRBV12-3/TRBV12-4	TRBJ1-2	CASSLEGPGYTF	TGTGCCAGCAGTTTGGAGGGTCCTGGCTACACCTTC